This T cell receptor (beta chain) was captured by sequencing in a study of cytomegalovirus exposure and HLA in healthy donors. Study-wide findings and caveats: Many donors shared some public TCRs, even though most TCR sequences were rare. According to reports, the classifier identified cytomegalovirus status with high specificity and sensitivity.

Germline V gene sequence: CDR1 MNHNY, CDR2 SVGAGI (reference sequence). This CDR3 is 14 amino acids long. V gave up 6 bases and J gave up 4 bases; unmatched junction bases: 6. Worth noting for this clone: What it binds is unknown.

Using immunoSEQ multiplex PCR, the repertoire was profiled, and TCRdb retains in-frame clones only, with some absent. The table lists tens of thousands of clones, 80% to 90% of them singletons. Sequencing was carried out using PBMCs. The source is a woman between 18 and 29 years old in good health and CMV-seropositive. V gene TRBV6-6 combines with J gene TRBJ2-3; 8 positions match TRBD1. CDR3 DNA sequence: TGTGCCAGCAGCCCCAGGGGGCCAGCAGATACGCAGTATTTT. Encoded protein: CASSPRGPADTQYF.